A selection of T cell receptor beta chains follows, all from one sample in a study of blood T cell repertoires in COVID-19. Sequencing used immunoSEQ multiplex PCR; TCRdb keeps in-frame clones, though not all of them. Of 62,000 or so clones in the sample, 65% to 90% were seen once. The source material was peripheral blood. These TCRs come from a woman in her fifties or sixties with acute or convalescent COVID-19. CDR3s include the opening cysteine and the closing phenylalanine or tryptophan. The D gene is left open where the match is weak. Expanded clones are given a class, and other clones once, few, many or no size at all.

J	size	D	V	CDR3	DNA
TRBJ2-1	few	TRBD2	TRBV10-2	CASSFIQRTSGRARRSSEQFF	TGCGCCAGCAGTTTCATCCAGCGGACTAGCGGGAGGGCCCGCCGTAGTAGTGAGCAGTTCTTC
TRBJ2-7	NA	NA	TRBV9	CASSNRQSSYEQYF	TGTGCCAGCAGCAATCGACAGAGCTCCTACGAGCAGTACTTC
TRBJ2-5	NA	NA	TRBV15	CATSPRVGLARETQYF	TGTGCCACCAGCCCTAGGGTAGGGCTAGCACGGGAGACCCAGTACTTC
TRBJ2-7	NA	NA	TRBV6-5	CASNPLGRGSYEQYF	TGTGCCAGCAACCCCCTTGGGAGAGGTTCCTACGAGCAGTACTTC
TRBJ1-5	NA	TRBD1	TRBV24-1	CATSRTGMAQPQHF	TGTGCCACCAGTAGGACAGGGATGGCTCAGCCCCAGCATTTT
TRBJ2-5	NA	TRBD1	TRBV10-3	CAISQTGAQETQYF	TGTGCCATCAGTCAAACAGGGGCCCAAGAGACCCAGTACTTC
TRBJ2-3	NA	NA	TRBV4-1	CASSQDKRTVSTDTQYF	TGCGCCAGCAGCCAAGATAAAAGGACAGTTAGCACAGATACGCAGTATTTT
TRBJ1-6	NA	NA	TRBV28	CASSSSGGGRKSPLHF	TGTGCCAGCAGTTCTTCAGGCGGGGGGCGAAAATCACCCCTCCACTTT
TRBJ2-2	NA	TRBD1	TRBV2	CASSDQGAVGELFF	TGTGCCAGCAGCGACCAGGGGGCGGTGGGGGAGCTGTTTTTT
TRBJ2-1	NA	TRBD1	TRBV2	CASSVWGQGANEQFF	TGTGCCAGCAGTGTATGGGGACAGGGGGCAAATGAGCAGTTCTTC
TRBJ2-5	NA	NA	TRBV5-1	CASSLDGFRYLQETQYF	TGCGCCAGCAGCTTGGACGGGTTCCGTTATTTACAAGAGACCCAGTACTTC
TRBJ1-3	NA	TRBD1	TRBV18	CASSKGGQQGNTIYF	TGTGCCAGCTCAAAGGGGGGACAGCAAGGAAACACCATATATTTT
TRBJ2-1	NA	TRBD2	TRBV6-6	CASSTLAGVYNEQFF	TGTGCCAGCAGCACTCTAGCGGGAGTCTACAATGAGCAGTTCTTC
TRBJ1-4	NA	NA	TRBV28	CASSFLGAVNEKLFF	TGTGCCAGCAGTTTTCTAGGGGCTGTGAATGAAAAACTGTTTTTT
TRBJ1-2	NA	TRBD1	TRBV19	CASRQTGGGNYGYTF	TGTGCCAGTAGACAAACAGGGGGCGGCAACTATGGCTACACCTTC
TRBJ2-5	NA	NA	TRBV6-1	CASSETGIGGLETQYF	TGTGCCAGCAGTGAAACCGGGATCGGGGGGCTAGAGACCCAGTACTTC
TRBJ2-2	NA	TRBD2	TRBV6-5	CASGYSGGTGELFF	TGTGCCAGCGGGTACAGCGGGGGCACCGGGGAGCTGTTTTTT
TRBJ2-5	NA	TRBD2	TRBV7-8	CASTGGPEETQYF	TGTGCCAGTACGGGGGGGCCGGAAGAGACCCAGTACTTC
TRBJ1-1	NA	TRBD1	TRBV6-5	CAGRGQGLNTEAFF	TGTGCCGGACGGGGACAGGGATTGAACACTGAAGCTTTCTTT